These 28 T cell receptor beta chains were sequenced from one sample in a study of cytomegalovirus exposure and HLA in healthy donors. A multiplex PCR was run with 60 Vbeta primers and 13 Jbeta primers. The assay was immunoSEQ multiplex PCR, and TCRdb's table has in-frame clones only and misses some. The table records roughly 160,000 clones, approximately 80% of them present only once. The sample was PBMCs. All receptors come from a man aged 18 to 29 in good health and CMV-seropositive.

This chain uses TRBV23-1 with TRBJ1-2, with a tentative D call TRBD1 (5 bases). TRBV23-1 is an ORF, with its function uncertain. Trimming cost V 6 bases and J 6 bases, with 20 bases left between them. This CDR3 has 15 residues. The DNA for the CDR3 is TGCGCCAGCAGGGGGGGGTACAAGACCACTGATGGCTACACCTTC. The encoded protein is CASRGGYKTTDGYTF.

This sequence joins TRBV5-1 and TRBJ2-1; TRBD2 is a possible D gene (5 bases). Trimming pared 5 bases from V and 7 bases from J, leaving 13 bases between. Per the germline V gene, CDR1 is SGHRS and CDR2 is YFSETQ. The CDR3 extends over 13 amino acids. The CDR3 sequence: CASRPGWENEQFF. CDR3 sequence (DNA): TGCGCCAGCAGACCGGGGTGGGAGAATGAGCAGTTCTTC.

Here the CDR3 reads CASSARGEGQPQHF. The CDR3 nucleotides are TGTGCCAGCAGCGCCAGGGGGGAAGGTCAGCCCCAGCATTTT. The genes are TRBV11-2 and TRBJ1-5; TRBD1 agrees at 7 bases. Germline V gene lookup returns CDR1 SGHAT and CDR2 FQNNGV. The CDR3 totals 14 residues. Losses at the gene ends were 5 bases for V and 6 bases for J; bases not matched to a gene: 7.

Only a few counts were recorded for this clone. This chain links TRBV11-2 with TRBJ2-1; 10 positions agree with TRBD2. Trimming at V came to 0 bases and at J to 4 bases, leaving 3 bases not matched to a gene. This CDR3 has 16 residues. Germline V CDR1 and CDR2: SGHAT, FQNNGV. The CDR3 loop reads CASSLEGLARYNEQFF. DNA for the CDR3: TGTGCCAGCAGCTTAGAGGGACTAGCGAGATACAATGAGCAGTTCTTC. Based on the CDR3 plus reference TRBV11-2 and TRBJ2-1, the full variable domain is EAGVAQSPRYKIIEKRQSVAFWCNPISGHATLYWYQQILGQGPKLLIQFQNNGVVDDSQLPKDRFSAERLKGVDSTLKIQPAKLEDSAVYLCASSLEGLARYNEQFFGPGTRLTVL.

The gene calls are TRBV6-1 and TRBJ2-1; TRBD2 matches at 8 bases. Germline V gives CDR1 MNHNS, CDR2 SASEGT. This CDR3 is 14 amino acids long. J lost 13 bases, V lost 5 bases, and 13 bases had no gene match. CDR3 sequence reads: CASSPSGGGWGQFF. CDR3 DNA: TGTGCCAGCAGTCCATCCGGGGGGGGTTGGGGCCAGTTCTTC.

This chain joins TRBV10-2 and TRBJ1-3, with D unresolved. CDR3 size: 15 residues. V was trimmed by 7 bases and J by 0 bases, leaving 13 bases between them. In germline, CDR1 is WSHSY, CDR2 SAAADI. CDR3 protein: CASKIIRSSGNTIYF. In DNA, the CDR3 is TGCGCCAGCAAGATAATACGGTCCTCTGGAAACACCATATATTTT.

This chain connects TRBV12-5 to TRBJ2-7; 14 bases fit TRBD2. V shed 5 bases and J 0 bases; nucleotides not matched to a gene: 3. This CDR3 comprises 16 residues. Germline V gene data show CDR1 as LGHNT and CDR2 as FRNRAP. The CDR3 nucleotides read TGTGCTAGTGGTCCCGGACTAGCGGGAGGCTCCTACGAGCAGTACTTC. Translating gives CASGPGLAGGSYEQYF.

This clone was counted once. The rearrangement joins TRBV6-5 to TRBJ1-2; the match to TRBD1 covers 10 bases. The CDR3 sequence is 15 residues long. J lost 5 bases, V lost 2 bases, and 5 bases had no gene match. The germline V gene has CDR1 MNHEY and CDR2 SVGAGI. CDR3 DNA sequence: TGTGCCAGCAGTTACCGCCCGGGACAGGGGTATGGCTACACCTTC. Translating it yields CASSYRPGQGYGYTF.

Here the CDR3 reads CASSRQASQETQYF. CDR3 DNA sequence: TGTGCCAGCAGCAGACAGGCATCCCAAGAGACCCAGTACTTC. The V gene is TRBV9, the J gene TRBJ2-5; tentatively, D is TRBD1 (6 bases). CDR1 is SGDLS, CDR2 YYNGEE, per germline. The CDR3 has 14 amino acids. V lost 4 bases and J 1 base, leaving 11 bases between the germline ends.

In its sample, this clone was seen once. The gene calls are TRBV30 and TRBJ1-2; D ambiguous. The CDR3 contains 11 residues. V lost 5 bases and J 7 bases, leaving 11 bases between the germline ends. From germline, CDR1 is GTSNPN and CDR2 SVGIG (reference sequence). The CDR3 reads CAWATAGGYTF. DNA for the CDR3: TGTGCCTGGGCTACAGCGGGTGGCTACACCTTC.

The chain recombines TRBV10-3 with TRBJ1-1; D unclear. CDR3 length: 14 residues. Per the germline V gene, CDR1 is ENHRY and CDR2 is SYGVKD. Trimming shortened V by 0 bases and J by 0 bases, and 5 bases separated the two germline ends. The CDR3 is CAISESAVNTEAFF. The CDR3 DNA reads TGTGCCATCAGTGAGTCTGCAGTGAACACTGAAGCTTTCTTT.

V and J are TRBV27 and TRBJ2-7; a weak D match, TRBD2 (6 bases). With 2 bases removed from V and 6 bases from J, the gap between germline ends came to 11 bases. The V gene's germline CDR1 is MNHEY and CDR2 SMNVEV (reference sequence). This CDR3 is 13 amino acids long. In DNA form, the CDR3 reads TGTGCCAGCAGTTTAGATTGGGGAGGCGAGCAGTACTTC. Protein sequence: CASSLDWGGEQYF.

Turning to this clone: Compared with germline, one end of the junction differs, possibly owing to a read error. The genes are TRBV7-9 and TRBJ2-7, with a weak D call TRBD2 (6 bases). The germline CDR1 and CDR2 sequences are SEHNR and FQNEAQ (reference sequence). CDR3 length equals 15 residues. This chain's CDR3 is CSSSLVLGPRGEQYF. CDR3 nucleotides: TGTTCCAGCAGCTTAGTTCTAGGGCCCCGGGGGGAGCAGTACTTC. Full variable domain (outside the CDR3, taken from reference TRBV7-9 and TRBJ2-7): DTGVSQNPRHKITKRGQNVTFRCDPISEHNRLYWYRQTLGQGPEFLTYFQNEAQLEKSRLLSDRFSAERPKGSFSTLEIQRTEQGDSAMYLCSSSLVLGPRGEQYFGPGTRLTVT.

The chain couples TRBV5-1 to TRBJ1-1, with unresolved D. The CDR3 is 14 residues long. V was cut by 4 bases and J by 1 base, with 11 bases left in between. Germline V gives CDR1 SGHRS, CDR2 YFSETQ. CDR3 DNA sequence: TGCGCCAGCAGCACCCGGGGAACGAACACTGAAGCTTTCTTT. Its translation is CASSTRGTNTEAFF.

This clone was recorded only once. V gene TRBV30 combines with J gene TRBJ2-5; no reliable D call. Germline CDR1 reads GTSNPN; CDR2 reads SVGIG (reference sequence). The CDR3 spans 13 residues. The V and J ends lost 3 bases and 1 base respectively, with 9 bases between them. CDR3 in DNA: TGTGCCTGGAGCCTCCTGTCCCAAGAGACCCAGTACTTC. This codes for CAWSLLSQETQYF.

The chain carries TRBV27 and TRBJ1-6; TRBD1 matches at 10 bases. Germline CDR1 reads MNHEY; CDR2 reads SMNVEV (reference sequence). The CDR3 extends over 14 amino acids. J gave up 7 bases and V 5 bases, and 2 bases lay outside the gene matches. The CDR3 coding sequence is TGTGCCAGCAGTCCGGGACAGGGGAATTCACCCCTCCACTTT. This encodes CASSPGQGNSPLHF.

The genes are TRBV7-6 and TRBJ2-2, with D maybe TRBD2 (6 bases). Per the germline V gene, CDR1 is SGHVS and CDR2 is FNYEAQ. V was trimmed by 5 bases and J by 7 bases, leaving 14 bases between them. The CDR3 consists of 14 residues. CDR3 amino acids: CASSLTMRDGELFF. CDR3 nucleotide sequence: TGTGCCAGCAGCCTTACCATGCGGGACGGGGAGCTGTTTTTT.

This chain joins TRBV19 and TRBJ2-7, with TRBD1 identical over 9 bases. J gave up 6 bases and V 6 bases, and 6 bases lay outside the gene matches. CDR3 length equals 13 residues. The germline V gene encodes CDR1 LNHDA and CDR2 SQIVND (reference sequence). Here the CDR3 DNA reads TGTGCCAGTAGGAGGACAGGGGAGTCCGAGCAGTACTTC. It yields the protein CASRRTGESEQYF.

The chain is built from TRBV4-2 and TRBJ1-3; D is unresolved. Trimming took off 0 bases at V and 0 bases at J, with 12 bases between the two ends. The CDR3 has 17 residues. CDR1 is LGHNA and CDR2 is YNFKEQ in the germline V gene. The CDR3 protein is CASSQDPGPNSGNTIYF. CDR3 nucleotide sequence: TGTGCCAGCAGCCAAGATCCAGGCCCGAACTCTGGAAACACCATATATTTT.

This chain joins TRBV4-1 and TRBJ2-3, with unresolved D. This CDR3 is 13 amino acids long. The V gene lost 5 bases and the J gene lost 2 bases, with 8 bases spanning the gap. CDR1 and CDR2 (germline): MGHRA, YSYEKL. The CDR3: CASSFRNTDTQYF. CDR3 nucleotides: TGCGCCAGCAGCTTCAGGAACACAGATACGCAGTATTTT.

The chain links TRBV5-6 to TRBJ1-3; 9 bases fit TRBD1. In germline, CDR1 is SGHDT, CDR2 YYEEEE. V trimming: 0 bases; J trimming: 4 bases; junction bases outside the gene matches: 2. This CDR3 is 15 amino acids long. In DNA form, the CDR3 reads TGTGCCAGCAGCTTGGCGGGACAGGGAGGAAACACCATATATTTT. Translation gives CASSLAGQGGNTIYF. Based on the CDR3 plus reference TRBV5-6 and TRBJ1-3, the full variable domain is DAGVTQSPTHLIKTRGQQVTLRCSPKSGHDTVSWYQQALGQGPQFIFQYYEEEERQRGNFPDRFSGHQFPNYSSELNVNALLLGDSALYLCASSLAGQGGNTIYFGEGSWLTVV.

The chain links TRBV11-2 to TRBJ1-1; the D gene is possibly TRBD1 (5 bases). The CDR3 spans 15 residues. The ends were cut back, 0 bases at V and 7 bases at J, with 15 bases in the middle. Germline loops: CDR1 SGHAT, CDR2 FQNNGV. The CDR3 region is CASSLDPAQGYEAFF. The CDR3 region has the DNA TGTGCCAGCAGCTTAGATCCAGCCCAGGGATATGAAGCTTTCTTT.

J is TRBJ1-2 and V is TRBV9; TRBD1 matches at 9 bases. CDR1 and CDR2 from the germline V gene are SGDLS and YYNGEE. The CDR3 has 15 amino acids. V shed 3 bases and J 5 bases; nucleotides not matched to a gene: 8. The CDR3 DNA follows: TGTGCCAGCAGCGACAGGACAGGGGTTAAGTATGGCTACACCTTC. This encodes CASSDRTGVKYGYTF. Filled out from reference TRBV9 and TRBJ1-2, the complete variable domain reads DSGVTQTPKHLITATGQRVTLRCSPRSGDLSVYWYQQSLDQGLQFLIQYYNGEERAKGNILERFSAQQFPDLHSELNLSSLELGDSALYFCASSDRTGVKYGYTFGSGTRLTVV.

V and J are TRBV6-5 and TRBJ2-1, with a tentative D call TRBD1 (6 bases). Trimming cost V 10 bases and J 10 bases, with 26 bases left between them. Germline V gene lookup returns CDR1 MNHEY and CDR2 SVGAGI. This CDR3 is 15 amino acids long. The CDR3 DNA reads TGTGCCACCACACCCTATCGACAGGCCCAAACGGAGCAGTTCTTC. Translated: CATTPYRQAQTEQFF.

The rearrangement joins TRBV7-9 to TRBJ1-2, with 7 bases identical to TRBD1. Germline V CDR1 and CDR2: SEHNR, FQNEAQ (reference sequence). With 5 bases clipped from V and 3 bases from J, the junction kept 6 bases outside the gene matches. The CDR3 covers 14 residues. CDR3: CASSRSGTDYGYTF. CDR3 coding DNA: TGTGCCAGCAGCCGCTCCGGGACAGACTATGGCTACACCTTC.

The J gene is TRBJ1-2, the V gene TRBV27; 11 bases match TRBD1. Germline loops: CDR1 MNHEY, CDR2 SMNVEV (reference sequence). J gave up 1 base and V 10 bases, and 8 bases lay outside the gene matches. The CDR3 contains 15 residues. The CDR3 sequence: CATYGTGGHNYGYTF. The DNA for the CDR3 is TGTGCCACCTACGGGACAGGGGGGCATAACTATGGCTACACCTTC.

The rearrangement links TRBV7-2 to TRBJ2-5, with 8 bases fitting TRBD2. The CDR3 totals 15 residues. Germline V gene sequence: CDR1 SGHTA, CDR2 FQGNSA. The V segment lost 2 bases and the J segment 0 bases; nucleotides outside the gene matches: 2. CDR3 sequence: CASSLQLADQETQYF. CDR3 DNA sequence: TGTGCCAGCAGCTTACAACTAGCGGACCAAGAGACCCAGTACTTC.

The chain employs TRBV4-1 and TRBJ1-1, with TRBD1 matching over 8 bases. Germline assignment: CDR1 MGHRA and CDR2 YSYEKL. CDR3 length: 15 amino acids. With V trimmed by 3 bases and J by 6 bases, 9 bases remained unmatched. This CDR3 reads CASSHRQGSLAEAFF. The CDR3 bases are TGCGCCAGCAGCCACCGACAGGGGTCCCTGGCTGAAGCTTTCTTT.